These T cell receptor beta chains were read from a single sample in a study of shared clonotypes between healthy human individuals. TCRdb's table, derived via immunoSEQ multiplex PCR, lists solely in-frame clones and lacks some. The sample lists a few million clones, roughly 92% occurring once. Sequenced input: naive CD4+ T cells from PBMCs. The receptors stem from a young man in good health. Some clones in this sample may be carry-over from other donors' samples. Each CDR3 is given with its conserved first and last residue. The order of the fields is J gene, clone size, V gene, CDR3 protein. Clone size is stated in some rows and not others, as once, few, many or a class when expanded.

>TRBJ2-7|NA|TRBV7-2
CASSLRAGFTYEQYF
>TRBJ2-7|NA|TRBV7-9
CASINPGQGSYEQYF
>TRBJ1-2|once|TRBV2
CASSVELRGYTF
>TRBJ1-2|NA|TRBV7-3
CASSLAGGQPGYTF
>TRBJ1-2|NA|TRBV7-8
CASSEPVGLGMANYGYTF
>TRBJ2-7|NA|TRBV28
CASSFGYLPSEQYF
>TRBJ1-5|NA|TRBV6-1
CASSENVYSNQPQHF
>TRBJ2-3|once|TRBV14
CASSQRVSTDTQYF
>TRBJ2-3|once|TRBV10-1
CAREGGGHPPPDTQYF
>TRBJ2-3|NA|TRBV5-1
CASSLGKREAQHF
>TRBJ2-5|NA|TRBV5-1
CASSTEAGLQETQYF
>TRBJ1-1|NA|TRBV28
CASVAAWNTEAFF
>TRBJ1-5|NA|TRBV11-2
CASSLARGPQHF
>TRBJ2-7|NA|TRBV4-2
CASSQDEFEQYF
>TRBJ2-5|once|TRBV7-3
CASSPIPTELQETQYF
>TRBJ2-6|NA|TRBV7-9
CASSRDRAGANVLTF
>TRBJ1-5|once|TRBV6-5
CASSYSIGRLQPQHF
>TRBJ1-3|NA|TRBV28
CASSFGFSAGNTIYF
>TRBJ1-4|NA|TRBV19
CASSTGTANEKLFF
>TRBJ2-2|NA|TRBV19
CASSGLAYTGELFF
>TRBJ1-5|NA|TRBV7-2
CASSRMGESQHF
>TRBJ2-3|NA|TRBV7-3
CASSLSRLGFSGTSTDTQYF
>TRBJ2-2|NA|TRBV2
CACKGQGSGELFF
>TRBJ1-5|NA|TRBV28
CASSTGGYQPQHF
>TRBJ2-1|NA|TRBV6-5
CASRDRGRNEQFF
>TRBJ1-3|NA|TRBV28
CASSKPGQGGNTIYF
>TRBJ2-1|NA|TRBV5-1
CASSLGSAHEQFF
>TRBJ1-5|few|TRBV30
CAWSVRTSSNQPQHF
>TRBJ2-7|NA|TRBV10-3
CAISGLDTSYEQYF
>TRBJ1-1|NA|TRBV9
CASSVGWVDTEAFF
>TRBJ2-1|NA|TRBV2
CASSEASGRFIDEQFF
>TRBJ2-7|NA|TRBV4-2
CASSQGPGTYEQYF
>TRBJ2-7|NA|TRBV19
CASSIQGGDEQYF
>TRBJ1-3|NA|TRBV9
CASSVLGQGSRNTIYF
>TRBJ1-4|NA|TRBV7-8
CASSPRGQEKLFF
>TRBJ1-5|NA|TRBV5-4
CASSLGGTGLNQPQHF
>TRBJ2-2|NA|TRBV28
CASSPRRVGTGELFF
>TRBJ2-5|NA|TRBV7-7
CASSPAAIQETQYF
>TRBJ2-3|NA|TRBV30
CAWSVGSPVTDTQYF
>TRBJ1-5|NA|TRBV9
CASSATGFQPQHF
>TRBJ1-5|few|TRBV4-1
CASSQDGAGNQPQHF
>TRBJ2-7|NA|TRBV28
CASSLAPSSYEQYF
>TRBJ2-7|NA|TRBV5-1
CASSFTGGAAYEQYF
>TRBJ2-5|NA|TRBV28
CASSARTSGIHETQYF
>TRBJ2-1|NA|TRBV6-5
CASGLESHNEQFF
>TRBJ2-1|NA|TRBV10-3
CAISARTSGSSYNEQFF
>TRBJ1-3|NA|TRBV4-1
CASSQDLQTGGNTIYF
>TRBJ2-6|once|TRBV7-2
CASSSRTDSGANVLTF
>TRBJ1-5|NA|TRBV6-1
CASQGQGIQPQHF
>TRBJ2-7|NA|TRBV7-8
CASSLVGGIKYEQYF
>TRBJ1-5|NA|TRBV28
CASSLSGFGNQPQHF
>TRBJ2-7|once|TRBV9
CASSVGRTEVYEQYF
>TRBJ2-1|NA|TRBV27
CASSPRRTGDRNEQFF
>TRBJ1-1|NA|TRBV7-9
CASSLKYDRAITHEAFF